One and the same sample provided the 7 T cell receptor beta chains below, sequenced in a study of T cell responses to AZD1222 COVID-19 vaccine. The repertoire was sequenced with immunoSEQ multiplex PCR; TCRdb's copy has only in-frame clones and lacks some. The sample shows about 67,000 clones, about four fifths of them seen only once. This material consisted of peripheral blood, taken 28 days after the second AZD1222 dose. These receptors were obtained from an adult who received the AZD1222 COVID-19 vaccine.

The rearrangement links TRBV7-8 to TRBJ2-7; possibly TRBD2 for D (6 bases). Germline-derived CDR1 and CDR2 are SGHVS and FQNEAQ. Trimming removed 5 bases at V and 2 bases at J, with 31 bases between. This CDR3 comprises 20 residues. The CDR3 protein is CASSPWALTSAGLATYEQYF. The CDR3 DNA follows: TGTGCCAGCAGCCCTTGGGCATTGACTTCGGCGGGGCTGGCCACCTACGAGCAGTACTTC.

This chain joins TRBV9 and TRBJ1-3; D unclear. There are 15 residues in the CDR3. V lost 0 bases, J lost 0 bases, and 7 bases lay in between. Germline V gene lookup returns CDR1 SGDLS and CDR2 YYNGEE. The CDR3 protein is CASSVDHSSGNTIYF. DNA of the CDR3: TGTGCCAGCAGCGTAGACCACAGCTCTGGAAACACCATATATTTT.

The chain's CDR3 is CASSPYELAGAFAAQYF. The CDR3 region has the DNA TGTGCCAGCAGCCCCTACGAACTAGCGGGGGCCTTTGCAGCCCAGTACTTC. The V and J genes are TRBV5-4 and TRBJ2-5; TRBD2 agrees at 11 bases. This CDR3 contains 17 residues. From germline, CDR1 is SGHNT and CDR2 YYREEE (reference sequence). J gave up 9 bases and V 4 bases, and 17 bases lay outside the gene matches.

The genes are TRBV13 and TRBJ2-5; D may correspond to TRBD1 or TRBD2 (5 bases each). Germline CDR1 reads PRHDT; CDR2 reads FYEKMQ (reference sequence). Trimming took off 5 bases at V and 5 bases at J, with 18 bases between the two ends. The CDR3 totals 15 residues. The DNA of the CDR3 is TGTGCCAGCAGCCCGGCGAGGGGCCCGTGGGAGACCCAGTACTTC. Its translation is CASSPARGPWETQYF.

This chain uses TRBV15 with TRBJ1-5; no definite D call. CDR1 and CDR2 from the germline V gene are LNHNV and YYDKDF (reference sequence). Between the trimmed V and J ends, which lost 4 bases and 3 bases, there was a span of 13 bases. The CDR3 runs 15 residues. The DNA for the CDR3 is TGTGCCACCAGCAACCGCGAGGGATACAATCAGCCCCAGCATTTT. It is translated as CATSNREGYNQPQHF.

This clone occurred once. The chain couples TRBV11-2 to TRBJ1-5; 7 nucleotides agree with TRBD1. The V gene's germline CDR1 is SGHAT and CDR2 FQNNGV. V shed 5 bases, J shed 6 bases, and the junction held 7 bases outside the gene matches. The CDR3 length is 14 residues. The CDR3 loop reads CASSVQGYSQPQHF. CDR3 DNA: TGTGCCAGCAGCGTACAGGGGTATAGTCAGCCCCAGCATTTT.

This clone was counted a few times. The chain joins TRBV6-5 to TRBJ1-1, with D tentatively TRBD1 (6 bases). This CDR3 is built from 14 residues. Germline loops: CDR1 MNHEY, CDR2 SVGAGI. V lost 11 bases, J lost 6 bases, and 22 bases lay in between. The CDR3 reads CAVMEVLKGAEAFF. The DNA of the CDR3 is TGTGCCGTGATGGAGGTCCTCAAGGGGGCTGAAGCTTTCTTT.